This T cell receptor beta chain was found in a study of T cell repertoires in cytomegalovirus infection (dated by TCRdb to between 2017 and 2020). For the study in its entirety: Alongside well-studied HLA-B-restricted epitopes, the peptide stimulations were aimed at recently identified HLA-C-restricted CMV epitopes, whose presentation resists viral immunomodulation. Because public TCR beta signatures pointed to carriage of CMV infection together with the matching HLA type, the HLA type of each donor mattered for the analysis.

The sample's treatment or condition label is to be understood as: in vitro stimulation with specific CMV peptide epitopes to enrich CMV-specific T cells. Regarding this clonotype: It lacks a known antigen. This may stem from a read error, because a much larger clone lies one nucleotide away.

Points the paper makes about the study in general: Carriers of CMV infection plus the relevant HLA type were discriminated by the cumulative frequency of public TCR beta family members in the study cohort and in an independent roughly 370-donor cohort. The ex vivo response was dominated by HLA-C-restricted CMV-specific TCR beta clonotypes, which also provided the single most frequent clonotype in two of eight donors.

The CDR3 contains 13 residues, cysteine and phenylalanine counted. CDR3 DNA is the only sequence kept; it has 39 bases, read in frame from the first base. Trimming at the junction amounts to 5 bases on V and 2 bases on J, and the germline ends lie 10 bases apart. From a lookup of the germline V gene, CDR1 and CDR2 are SGHVT and SQSDAQ. The reads were generated on an Illumina HiSeq 1500. TCRdb passed the public sequencing reads through fastp at Q25 and MiXCR, retaining productive beta sequences. When rows share a CDR3 protein, they turn into one entry using the most common DNA and genes. The sample table lists about 20,000 distinct CDR3 sequences, approximately 46% of them with a count of one. In total, the top ten clones hold about 94% of the sample.

The TCR comes from a human donor in good health (CMV status not recorded). Some clones in this sample may be carry-over from other donors' samples. The specimen was CD8+ T cells from cultured PBMCs, collected from culture after CMV antigen stimulation. This chain joins TRBV7-4 to TRBJ2-7, and the D gene may be TRBD1, 6 bases matching. This receptor carries the CDR3 CASSRRQAYEQYF. The DNA reads TGTGCCAGCAGCCGGAGACAGGCCTACGAGCAGTACTTC.